Sequencing of this TCR beta chain was carried out in a study of T cells after yellow fever vaccination. Study-level results: Abundant clonotypes from the bulk population could have been carried over as contaminants into FACS-sorted repertoires.

V was clipped by 2 bases and J by 1 base; unmatched bases: 11. CDR1 and CDR2 from the germline V gene are LNHDA and SQIVND (reference sequence). The CDR3 extends over 18 amino acids. The study made its TCR cDNA through 5'RACE template switching. That step introduced a universal primer site along with UMIs. TCRdb re-called the 5' RACE reads with MiXCR, one entry per CDR3 protein. The sample lists some 670,000 distinct CDR3 sequences, about 12% occurring once. This clonotype was observed a handful of times. No antigen is known for it. The material was PBMCs, obtained on the day of the yellow fever booster vaccination. The genes are TRBV19 and TRBJ2-5, with TRBD2 matching over 9 bases. This TCR was sampled from a man younger than 45 who received the YFV17D yellow fever vaccine. The CDR3 is CASSISRGTSRLQETQYF. CDR3 DNA: TGTGCCAGTAGTATATCCAGGGGGACTAGCCGACTCCAAGAGACCCAGTACTTC.